Included here is one TCR beta chain sequence, with context. Only one count was recorded for this clone. This receptor's antigen is unknown. Nothing much larger sits one base from this clone, and base qualities are not available. The CDR3 covers 15 residues, taking in both the cysteine and the phenylalanine. Only CDR3 DNA remains: 45 bases, in frame from the first base. CDR1 MNHGY and CDR2 SAAAGT are derived from the germline V gene. V is pared back by 5 bases and J by 3 bases, with 16 bases lying between the germline termini. This entry is derived from a study of preoperative IRX-2 immunotherapy in early breast cancer (dated by TCRdb to the late 2010s). The library was generated by the immunoSEQ multiplex PCR assay. The table was pulled from immuneACCESS by TCRdb, which kept in-frame rearrangements only. Such tables lose some clones; where checked, under half of the loss comes from unresolved V genes, and the rest has no known cause. The sample yields more than 25,000 clones; over 75% were counted once. Approximately 1.5% of the sample is in the top ten clones.

The treatment or condition label, as the study defines it: preoperative locoregional IRX-2 cytokine immunotherapy. The samples were obtained from a phase Ib study that tested preoperative, locoregional IRX-2 cytokine immunotherapy designed to prime immune responses. The donors were early-stage breast cancer patients who were given IRX-2 prior to surgery. The receptor chain draws on TRBV6-8 and TRBJ1-2; perhaps TRBD1 is the D gene, with 5 bases matching. The clonotype originates from a human donor with breast cancer. The input for sequencing was lymph node tissue, taken after IRX-2 immunotherapy. The CDR3 protein: CASSGEYGGHYGYTF. The sequenced DNA: TGTGCCAGCAGTGGGGAATATGGGGGACACTATGGCTACACCTTC.